The text below deals with one T cell receptor (beta chain). Antigen unknown. Measured with immunoSEQ multiplex PCR; TCRdb has only the in-frame clones, and not every one. The repertoire holds approximately 110,000 clones, with about nine tenths as singletons. This entry comes from a study of T cell responses to AZD1222 COVID-19 vaccine. Study context: Second-dose timings of about 4 or about 12 weeks were pooled.

Study outcomes and limitations: It was only a handful of AZD1222 recipients who were seropositive at baseline. Females outnumbered males among donors, who were mostly white British; clonal diversity was possibly underestimated. Rises in breadth and depth of Spike-specific TCRs came after two AZD1222 doses.

The sequences come from peripheral blood, collected on day 0 of AZD1222 vaccination. This receptor was identified in an adult in good health.

CDR3 nucleotide sequence: TGTGCCAGCTCACAGGACGGGCAGGAAAAACTGTTTTTT. It specifies CASSQDGQEKLFF. This rearrangement joins TRBV18 to TRBJ1-4; no definite D call. V dropped 4 bases and J dropped 8 bases, with 11 bases sitting between them. Germline values: CDR1 KGHSH, CDR2 LQKENI. The CDR3 loop spans 13 amino acids.